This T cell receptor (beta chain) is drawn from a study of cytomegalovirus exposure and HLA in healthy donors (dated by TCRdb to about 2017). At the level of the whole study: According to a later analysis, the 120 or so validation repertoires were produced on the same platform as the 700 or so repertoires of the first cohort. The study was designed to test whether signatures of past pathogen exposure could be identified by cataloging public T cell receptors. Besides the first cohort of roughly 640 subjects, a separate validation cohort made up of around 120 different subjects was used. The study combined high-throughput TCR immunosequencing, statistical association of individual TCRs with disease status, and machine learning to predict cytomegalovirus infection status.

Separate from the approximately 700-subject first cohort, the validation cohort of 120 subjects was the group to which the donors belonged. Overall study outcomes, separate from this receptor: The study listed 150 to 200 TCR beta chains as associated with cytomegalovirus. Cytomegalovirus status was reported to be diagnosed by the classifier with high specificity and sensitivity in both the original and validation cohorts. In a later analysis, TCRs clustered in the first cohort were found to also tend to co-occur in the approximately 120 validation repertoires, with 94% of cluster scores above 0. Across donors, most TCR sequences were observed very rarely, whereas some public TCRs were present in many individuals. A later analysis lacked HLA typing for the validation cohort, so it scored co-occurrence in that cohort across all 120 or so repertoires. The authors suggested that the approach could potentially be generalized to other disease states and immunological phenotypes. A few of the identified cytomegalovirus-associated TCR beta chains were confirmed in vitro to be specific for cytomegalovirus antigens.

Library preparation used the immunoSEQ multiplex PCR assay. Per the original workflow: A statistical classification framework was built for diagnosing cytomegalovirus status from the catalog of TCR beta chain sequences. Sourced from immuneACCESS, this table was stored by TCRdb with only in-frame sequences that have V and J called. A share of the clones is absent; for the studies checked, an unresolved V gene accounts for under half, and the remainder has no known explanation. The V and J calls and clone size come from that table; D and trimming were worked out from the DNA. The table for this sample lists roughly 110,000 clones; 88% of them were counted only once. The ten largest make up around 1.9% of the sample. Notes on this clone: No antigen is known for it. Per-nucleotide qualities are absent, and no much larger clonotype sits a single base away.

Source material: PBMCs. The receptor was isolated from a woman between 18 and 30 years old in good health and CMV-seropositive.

The DNA sequence follows: TGTGCCATCGCAGGGTCTACGAACACCGGGGAGCTGTTTTTT. Protein translation: CAIAGSTNTGELFF. The receptor chain draws on TRBV2 and TRBJ2-2; perhaps TRBD1 is the D gene, with 5 bases matching. V sheds 10 bases and J sheds 0 bases, leaving 12 bases between their ends. The CDR3 has 14 amino acids, counting the end cysteine and phenylalanine. Here the CDR3 DNA is all that survives: 42 bases in frame from base 1. The germline V gene gives CDR1 as SNHLY and CDR2 as FYNNEI.